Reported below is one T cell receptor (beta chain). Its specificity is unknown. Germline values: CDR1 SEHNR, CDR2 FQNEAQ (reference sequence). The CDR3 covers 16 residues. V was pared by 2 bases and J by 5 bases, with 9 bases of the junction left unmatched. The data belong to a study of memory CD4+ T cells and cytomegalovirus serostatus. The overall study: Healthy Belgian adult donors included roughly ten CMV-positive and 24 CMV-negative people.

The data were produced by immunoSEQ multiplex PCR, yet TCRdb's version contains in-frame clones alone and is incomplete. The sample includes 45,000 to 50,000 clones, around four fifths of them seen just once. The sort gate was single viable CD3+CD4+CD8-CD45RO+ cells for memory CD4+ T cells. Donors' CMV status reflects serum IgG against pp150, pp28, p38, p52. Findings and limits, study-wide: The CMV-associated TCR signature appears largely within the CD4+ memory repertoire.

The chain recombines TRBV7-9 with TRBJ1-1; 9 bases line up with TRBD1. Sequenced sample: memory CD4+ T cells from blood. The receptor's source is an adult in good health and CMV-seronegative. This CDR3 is CASSLMTGGFGTEAFF. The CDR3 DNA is TGTGCCAGCAGCTTAATGACAGGGGGTTTCGGTACTGAAGCTTTCTTT. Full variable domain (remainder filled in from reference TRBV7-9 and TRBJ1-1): DTGVSQNPRHKITKRGQNVTFRCDPISEHNRLYWYRQTLGQGPEFLTYFQNEAQLEKSRLLSDRFSAERPKGSFSTLEIQRTEQGDSAMYLCASSLMTGGFGTEAFFGQGTRLTVV.